A selection of T cell receptor beta chains follows, all from one sample in a study of identical twins. Using its own MiXCR run on the 5' RACE reads, TCRdb lists one record per CDR3 protein. The data show 690,000 or so distinct CDR3 sequences, with approximately 9% seen just once and approximately 0.94% held by the top ten. This same sample was also taken into another study, of yellow fever vaccine responses in identical twins.

The specimen sequenced was PBMCs. Receptors originate from a young woman in good health. Each CDR3 is given with its conserved first and last residue. A D gene is named only where the DNA matches it firmly. Rows give clone size only sometimes, using once, few, many, or a class for an expanded clone.

CDR3 DNA: TGCAGTGCTGGGGGACAGGGAGCAACAGATACGCAGTATTTT
CDR3 protein: CSAGGQGATDTQYF
D gene: TRBD1
J gene: TRBJ2-3
clone size: many
V gene: TRBV20-1

CDR3 DNA: TGTGCCAGCAGTTACTTGGAACGAAACACCGGGGAGCTGTTTTTT
CDR3 protein: CASSYLERNTGELFF
D gene: NA
J gene: TRBJ2-2
clone size: NA
V gene: TRBV6-2/TRBV6-3

CDR3 DNA: TGTGCCAGCAGCAAAGCCGGCAGGGGGGATGAAAAACTGTTTTTT
CDR3 protein: CASSKAGRGDEKLFF
D gene: TRBD1
J gene: TRBJ1-4
clone size: NA
V gene: TRBV7-8

CDR3 DNA: TGTGCCAGCAGCTCTCAAGGTGTCAGGGGGAATGAGCAGTTCTTC
CDR3 protein: CASSSQGVRGNEQFF
D gene: TRBD1
J gene: TRBJ2-1
clone size: few
V gene: TRBV7-9

CDR3 DNA: TGTGCCAGCAGTTCGACAGGGGGCAGCAATCAGCCCCAGCATTTT
CDR3 protein: CASSSTGGSNQPQHF
D gene: TRBD1
J gene: TRBJ1-5
clone size: many
V gene: TRBV6-5

CDR3 DNA: TGTGCCAGCAGCTTAGGGCCGGGGGCCCCCTACGAGCAGTACTTC
CDR3 protein: CASSLGPGAPYEQYF
D gene: NA
J gene: TRBJ2-7
clone size: NA
V gene: TRBV7-2

CDR3 DNA: TGTGCCAGCAGTTACTCGACTGCGACCCAGTACTTC
CDR3 protein: CASSYSTATQYF
D gene: NA
J gene: TRBJ2-5
clone size: few
V gene: TRBV6-6

CDR3 DNA: TGTGCCAGCAGTTTGGGTAGCGGGGGCCTTAGCACAGATACGCAGTATTTT
CDR3 protein: CASSLGSGGLSTDTQYF
D gene: TRBD2
J gene: TRBJ2-3
clone size: many
V gene: TRBV12-3/TRBV12-4

CDR3 DNA: TGTGCCAGCAGCCCTCCTGGGGGACTAGCGGGCGGGGAGCTGTTTTTT
CDR3 protein: CASSPPGGLAGGELFF
D gene: TRBD2
J gene: TRBJ2-2
clone size: NA
V gene: TRBV7-9

CDR3 DNA: TGTGCCAGCTCTCGGGCGGGAGGGCCTCGGAATGAGCAGTTCTTC
CDR3 protein: CASSRAGGPRNEQFF
D gene: TRBD2
J gene: TRBJ2-1
clone size: few
V gene: TRBV27

CDR3 DNA: TGTGCCAGCAGTTTAGCGCAGAAAACAGATACGCAGTATTTT
CDR3 protein: CASSLAQKTDTQYF
D gene: NA
J gene: TRBJ2-3
clone size: many
V gene: TRBV12-3/TRBV12-4

CDR3 DNA: TGTGCCACTAATCGACAGGGGGCAACCGGGGAGCTGTTTTTT
CDR3 protein: CATNRQGATGELFF
D gene: TRBD1
J gene: TRBJ2-2
clone size: NA
V gene: TRBV5-4

CDR3 DNA: TGCGCCAGCAGCTTGGGAACTAGCGTTGAAGGCACAGATACGCAGTATTTT
CDR3 protein: CASSLGTSVEGTDTQYF
D gene: TRBD2
J gene: TRBJ2-3
clone size: many
V gene: TRBV5-1

CDR3 DNA: TGTGCCAGCAGGAAACTCAACAGTCCTATTGTCTTC
CDR3 protein: CASRKLNSPIVF
D gene: NA
J gene: TRBJ2-1
clone size: NA
V gene: TRBV28

CDR3 DNA: TGTGCCAGCAGTTTTTTGCGGGGGGGTCCGGCCGAGCAGTACTTC
CDR3 protein: CASSFLRGGPAEQYF
D gene: TRBD2
J gene: TRBJ2-7
clone size: few
V gene: TRBV28

CDR3 DNA: TGTGCCAGCAGTTATAGCTTTCCCACAGATACGCAGTATTTT
CDR3 protein: CASSYSFPTDTQYF
D gene: NA
J gene: TRBJ2-3
clone size: few
V gene: TRBV6-5

CDR3 DNA: TGTGCCAGCAGCTTTGGGACAGATAACTCCTACAATGAGCAGTTCTTC
CDR3 protein: CASSFGTDNSYNEQFF
D gene: TRBD1
J gene: TRBJ2-1
clone size: NA
V gene: TRBV5-6

CDR3 DNA: TGTGCCTGGAGTGTAGGACAGGGGGACAATGAGCAGTTCTTC
CDR3 protein: CAWSVGQGDNEQFF
D gene: TRBD1
J gene: TRBJ2-1
clone size: NA
V gene: TRBV30

CDR3 DNA: TGTGCCAGCAGTGAATACCCCAGACGGGGGGACAATGAGCAGTTCTTC
CDR3 protein: CASSEYPRRGDNEQFF
D gene: TRBD2
J gene: TRBJ2-1
clone size: few
V gene: TRBV2

CDR3 DNA: TGTGCCAGCAGCCCCCAGGGGGTAGCGGGATACAATGAGCAGTTCTTC
CDR3 protein: CASSPQGVAGYNEQFF
D gene: NA
J gene: TRBJ2-1
clone size: NA
V gene: TRBV7-6

CDR3 DNA: TGCGCCAGCAGCTATGACAGGAATGAGCAGTTCTTC
CDR3 protein: CASSYDRNEQFF
D gene: NA
J gene: TRBJ2-1
clone size: many
V gene: TRBV5-1

CDR3 DNA: TGTGCCAGCAGGAAGGGGACAGCGGGGGAAAAACTGTTTTTT
CDR3 protein: CASRKGTAGEKLFF
D gene: TRBD1
J gene: TRBJ1-4
clone size: NA
V gene: TRBV6-1

CDR3 DNA: TGTGCCAGCAGCCCCATCGACAGGCCCACCTACGAGCAGTACTTC
CDR3 protein: CASSPIDRPTYEQYF
D gene: NA
J gene: TRBJ2-7
clone size: few
V gene: TRBV28

CDR3 DNA: TGTGCCAGCAGTTTAGTGGCGGGAGGGCCCTACAATGAGCAGTTCTTC
CDR3 protein: CASSLVAGGPYNEQFF
D gene: TRBD2
J gene: TRBJ2-1
clone size: many
V gene: TRBV12-3/TRBV12-4

CDR3 DNA: TGCGCCACCCGATCTGGGACTAGCGATGGCTACGAGCAGTACTTC
CDR3 protein: CATRSGTSDGYEQYF
D gene: TRBD2
J gene: TRBJ2-7
clone size: few
V gene: TRBV5-1

CDR3 DNA: TGTGCCAGCAGTTTGTCACAGAAGAACACTGAAGCTTTCTTT
CDR3 protein: CASSLSQKNTEAFF
D gene: NA
J gene: TRBJ1-1
clone size: few
V gene: TRBV12-3/TRBV12-4

CDR3 DNA: TGTGCCAGCAGCTCTGTTAATCAGCCCCAGCATTTT
CDR3 protein: CASSSVNQPQHF
D gene: NA
J gene: TRBJ1-5
clone size: many
V gene: TRBV7-9

CDR3 DNA: TGTGCCAGCAGCCCACTTGGGTACTATGGCTACACCTTC
CDR3 protein: CASSPLGYYGYTF
D gene: NA
J gene: TRBJ1-2
clone size: NA
V gene: TRBV7-8

CDR3 DNA: TGCAGTGCTAGAGATCAGAACTTTCGGTCCTACGAGCAGTACTTC
CDR3 protein: CSARDQNFRSYEQYF
D gene: NA
J gene: TRBJ2-7
clone size: NA
V gene: TRBV20-1

CDR3 DNA: TGCAGCGTTAAGACAGGGGTTCCCTACAATGAGCAGTTCTTC
CDR3 protein: CSVKTGVPYNEQFF
D gene: TRBD1
J gene: TRBJ2-1
clone size: many
V gene: TRBV29-1

CDR3 DNA: TGCGCCAGCAGCCCAGGAGGTTCATCTGGGGCCAACGTCCTGACTTTC
CDR3 protein: CASSPGGSSGANVLTF
D gene: NA
J gene: TRBJ2-6
clone size: NA
V gene: TRBV5-1

CDR3 DNA: TGTGCCAGTAGCGCTGACGATGAGACCCAGTACTTC
CDR3 protein: CASSADDETQYF
D gene: NA
J gene: TRBJ2-5
clone size: few
V gene: TRBV19

CDR3 DNA: TGTGCCAGCAGAAAGGACCCTTACAATGAGCAGTTCTTC
CDR3 protein: CASRKDPYNEQFF
D gene: NA
J gene: TRBJ2-1
clone size: NA
V gene: TRBV7-9

CDR3 DNA: TGTGCCAGCTCACCACCCAGTGCAACTAATGAAAAACTGTTTTTT
CDR3 protein: CASSPPSATNEKLFF
D gene: NA
J gene: TRBJ1-4
clone size: NA
V gene: TRBV18

CDR3 DNA: TGCAGTGCTAGGGGAGAGACCTACGAGCAGTACTTC
CDR3 protein: CSARGETYEQYF
D gene: NA
J gene: TRBJ2-7
clone size: NA
V gene: TRBV20-1

CDR3 DNA: TGTGCCACCAGCTGGGACAATACCCCAGATACGCAGTATTTT
CDR3 protein: CATSWDNTPDTQYF
D gene: NA
J gene: TRBJ2-3
clone size: few
V gene: TRBV15

CDR3 DNA: TGTGCCAGCAGTCCAACCGGGACACCTAACTATGGCTACACCTTC
CDR3 protein: CASSPTGTPNYGYTF
D gene: NA
J gene: TRBJ1-2
clone size: few
V gene: TRBV12-3/TRBV12-4

CDR3 DNA: TGTGCCAGCAGCACCCTACAGTCCGCTCCCACTGAAGCTTTCTTT
CDR3 protein: CASSTLQSAPTEAFF
D gene: NA
J gene: TRBJ1-1
clone size: few
V gene: TRBV7-9

CDR3 DNA: TGTGCCAGCAGCGTCTTTCAGGGCCCCTCCTACGAGCAGTACTTC
CDR3 protein: CASSVFQGPSYEQYF
D gene: NA
J gene: TRBJ2-7
clone size: many
V gene: TRBV7-8

CDR3 DNA: TGTGCCAGCAGCCAAGGCAGCGGGGGGGCTGGGAATGAGCAGTTCTTC
CDR3 protein: CASSQGSGGAGNEQFF
D gene: TRBD2
J gene: TRBJ2-1
clone size: few
V gene: TRBV3-1

CDR3 DNA: TGTGCCAGCAGCTTAGGTGACGGGACTAGGGACTACAATGAGCAGTTCTTC
CDR3 protein: CASSLGDGTRDYNEQFF
D gene: TRBD2
J gene: TRBJ2-1
clone size: NA
V gene: TRBV7-9

CDR3 DNA: TGTGCCAGCAGCTCCCCAGGGTTCTACGAGCAGTACTTC
CDR3 protein: CASSSPGFYEQYF
D gene: NA
J gene: TRBJ2-7
clone size: few
V gene: TRBV7-9

CDR3 DNA: TGCGCCAGCAGCCCCGCGGACAGGGTTGACGAGCAGTACTTC
CDR3 protein: CASSPADRVDEQYF
D gene: TRBD1
J gene: TRBJ2-7
clone size: many
V gene: TRBV5-1

CDR3 DNA: TGCGCCAGCAGCCAACTTCAGGGTTCCTATGGCTACACCTTC
CDR3 protein: CASSQLQGSYGYTF
D gene: NA
J gene: TRBJ1-2
clone size: few
V gene: TRBV4-3

CDR3 DNA: TGCGCCAGCAGCCAAGATGGCGGCACAGATACGCAGTATTTT
CDR3 protein: CASSQDGGTDTQYF
D gene: NA
J gene: TRBJ2-3
clone size: many
V gene: TRBV4-1

CDR3 DNA: TGTGCTAGTGGTTTGGCCTTATCTGGGCTAGCGGGAGGAAGGGGCCCTTTCAATGAGCAGTTCTTC
CDR3 protein: CASGLALSGLAGGRGPFNEQFF
D gene: TRBD2
J gene: TRBJ2-1
clone size: few
V gene: TRBV12-5

CDR3 DNA: TGCGCCAGCAGCTCTGGTCACTATGGCTACACCTTC
CDR3 protein: CASSSGHYGYTF
D gene: NA
J gene: TRBJ1-2
clone size: few
V gene: TRBV5-1

CDR3 DNA: TGCAGCGTTGGGGGACTTGGAGGTTCCTACGAGCAGTACTTC
CDR3 protein: CSVGGLGGSYEQYF
D gene: NA
J gene: TRBJ2-7
clone size: many
V gene: TRBV29-1

CDR3 DNA: TGCAGTGCTACCCGGGGCGGGGGGCAAGAGACCCAGTACTTC
CDR3 protein: CSATRGGGQETQYF
D gene: TRBD2
J gene: TRBJ2-5
clone size: NA
V gene: TRBV20-1

CDR3 DNA: TGCGCCAGCAGCCCCCTGCTCCGGTCCTACGAGCAGTACTTC
CDR3 protein: CASSPLLRSYEQYF
D gene: NA
J gene: TRBJ2-7
clone size: many
V gene: TRBV5-1

CDR3 DNA: TGTGCCACCAGTAGGGGATCCAACACTGAAGCTTTCTTT
CDR3 protein: CATSRGSNTEAFF
D gene: NA
J gene: TRBJ1-1
clone size: few
V gene: TRBV24-1